Sequencing of this TCR beta chain was carried out in a study of blood T cells in healthy people across ages. Study-wide results and limits: It was the long-lived donors that had more naive CD4+ cells and higher diversity than aged donors.

The use of a sample-barcoded 5' primer and a J-beta primer mix characterized a second PCR of roughly 7 to 11 cycles. Each of the cDNA molecules was tagged by a template-switch adaptor with 12 random nucleotides. MiXCR was run by TCRdb on the 5' RACE reads, yielding one entry per CDR3 protein. The table lists hundreds of thousands of distinct CDR3 sequences, approximately 25% of them singletons. Worth noting for this clonotype: Its antigen is unknown.

Trimming took 3 bases from V and 6 from J; bases not matched to a gene: 8. There are 15 residues in the CDR3. Germline values: CDR1 SGDLS, CDR2 YYNGEE. The sample also formed part of further work on T cells of mothers and their children.

This clonotype was sampled from a boy younger than 18 in good health. This sequence joins TRBV9 and TRBJ2-3; 9 bases are a match to TRBD2. Material: blood. CDR3 amino acids: CASSAGTSFGDTQYF. The DNA for the CDR3 is TGTGCCAGCAGCGCAGGGACTAGCTTTGGCGATACGCAGTATTTT. The entire variable domain, with the rest obtained from reference TRBV9 and TRBJ2-3, is as follows: DSGVTQTPKHLITATGQRVTLRCSPRSGDLSVYWYQQSLDQGLQFLIQYYNGEERAKGNILERFSAQQFPDLHSELNLSSLELGDSALYFCASSAGTSFGDTQYFGPGTRLTVL.